This TCR beta chain was observed in a study of blood T cell repertoires in COVID-19 (dated by TCRdb to between 2020 and 2021). Regarding the study in general: Samples from collaborators originated in the United States, Italy and Spain and spanned both the acute and convalescent phases of COVID-19. The material from the prospective study consisted of cDNA or gDNA derived from T cells, B-cell-depleted T cells, or PBMCs. Deeply sampled blood TCRbeta repertoires from subjects exposed to, actively infected with, or recovered from COVID-19 were included in the dataset. The repertoires were released in a freely available public database intended as a resource for research on the immune response to SARS-CoV-2. Samples came from the ongoing ImmuneRACE study (first 160 participants) plus 1,254 subjects from 6 global collaborators. The sample metadata nearly always contained a de-identified subject ID, COVID-19 status, age in years and sex. HLA class I and class II types, where available, came from metadata supplied by the sample provider rather than from assay-based typing. Study-wide findings and limitations: The quantity of clinical and demographic metadata differed by source and by participant and was supplied without curation.

TCRbeta CDR3 regions were amplified from genomic DNA by means of the immunoSEQ Assay, a bias-controlled multiplex PCR. The study's processing was this. Within the assay, amplification of reference gene primers was used to estimate how many nucleated cells each sample contained. To quantify the absolute abundance of each unique TCRbeta CDR3 rearrangement, sequence reads were collapsed and filtered. For each sample, productive Simpson clonality was calculated as the square root of Simpson's diversity index over productive rearrangements. TCRdb obtained this table from immuneACCESS and retained in-frame rearrangements with V and J assigned. These tables miss some clones; where compared with another copy, unresolved V genes account for less than half of the shortfall, and the remainder is unexplained. The DNA gave D and trimming, while V, J and clone size come from that table. The sample table records 200,000 to 300,000 clones; more than 70% of these occur just once. The ten biggest clones cover 0.75% to 1% of the sample.

Another Seattle source contributed samples from volunteer blood donors who had recovered from COVID-19. Whole blood was collected in K2EDTA tubes by collaborating institutions according to the institutions' own protocols. For TCRbeta analysis, collaborators shipped samples as frozen whole blood, isolated PBMCs, or DNA extracted from either of those sample types. Worth noting for this clone: Its antigen is currently not known. Base qualities were left out, and no much larger clone turns up one base away.

CDR1 and CDR2 are read off the germline V gene as KGHSH and LQKENI. CDR3 length: 13 amino acids, cysteine to phenylalanine. Solely the CDR3 DNA is kept, with 39 bases framed from the first base. The germline ends are 15 bases apart after V is trimmed by 3 bases and J by 10 bases. Rearrangement joined TRBV18 to TRBJ1-1; D gene: possibly TRBD1, on 5 matching bases. This sequence originates from a woman aged 40 to 50 who had recovered from COVID-19. Sequencing input: peripheral blood. The DNA reads TGTGCCAGCTCACCTCCGGGGGGTGGTAGAGCTTTCTTT. It encodes CASSPPGGGRAFF.